This T cell receptor (beta chain) was observed in a study of blood T cell repertoires in COVID-19. Overall study: Samples taken during acute and convalescent COVID-19 were collected in the United States, Italy and Spain. Sources were T cells, B-cell-depleted T cells, or PBMCs; the material itself was cDNA or gDNA.

Per germline, CDR1 SGHRS and CDR2 YFSETQ. The CDR3 loop spans 16 amino acids. With 7 bases clipped from V and 5 bases from J, the junction kept 11 bases outside the gene matches. In the source study's methods: Using reference gene primer amplification, nucleated cell counts were estimated. The method was immunoSEQ multiplex PCR; TCRdb's version includes in-frame clones alone and lacks a portion of them. That table furnishes V, J and clone size, whereas the DNA furnished D and trimming. The data show under 350,000 clones, roughly 89% seen once. What was sequenced was peripheral blood. The sequence derives from a man between 35 and 55 years old with acute or convalescent COVID-19. This sequence joins TRBV5-1 and TRBJ2-2, with 10 bases lining up with TRBD2. The CDR3 coding sequence is TGCGCCAGCGGGACAACTAGCGGGGCACCGACCGGGGAGCTGTTTTTT. It translates to CASGTTSGAPTGELFF. The full variable domain, with the rest looked up from reference TRBV5-1 and TRBJ2-2, is KAGVTQTPRYLIKTRGQQVTLSCSPISGHRSVSWYQQTPGQGLQFLFEYFSETQRNKGNFPGRFSGRQFSNSRSEMNVSTLELGDSALYLCASGTTSGAPTGELFFGEGSRLTVL.